The clone carrying this T cell receptor (beta chain) was picked up a small number of times. This specimen comes from a study of early T cells in non-severe SARS-CoV-2 infection. The germline CDR1 and CDR2 sequences are LGHDT and YNNKEL (reference sequence). V lost 2 bases to trimming and J lost 3 bases, with 8 bases between them. The length of the CDR3 is 14 residues. TCRdb called the 5' RACE reads again in MiXCR, with one record for every CDR3 protein. This sample has about 55,000 distinct CDR3 sequences; under 8.5% occur once, and the top ten carry roughly 5%. The gene calls are TRBV3-1 and TRBJ1-3; tentative D call: TRBD1 (5 bases). The sequence was collected from an adult who was a healthcare worker with PCR-confirmed SARS-CoV-2 infection or an uninfected control (not recorded which). The material was whole blood, obtained at baseline. The CDR3 reads CASSQPGGGNTIYF. The CDR3 bases are TGTGCCAGCAGCCAACCCGGGGGTGGAAACACCATATATTTT.